This T cell receptor beta chain stems from a study of identical twins. Broader study findings: A lower insertion count was a feature of abundant cord blood beta clonotypes, with no such feature in memory repertoires. It was cross-sectional statistical analysis, not following the same donors, that the conclusions relied on. Less excess twin sharing appeared in beta out-of-frame sequences. With monozygotic twins, out-of-frame TCR alpha sharing exceeded what models estimated.

Each CDR3 protein gets one entry after TCRdb re-called the 5' RACE reads with MiXCR. In the table there are about 690,000 distinct CDR3 sequences, roughly 6% of which are singletons. This clonotype was counted at least ten times. Its antigen is undetermined. Germline values: CDR1 MNHNS, CDR2 SASEGT. CDR3 size: 16 residues. V was pared by 7 bases and J by 8 bases, with 24 bases between. This chain joins TRBV6-1 and TRBJ2-1, with a weak D call TRBD1 (5 bases). The sequenced sample consisted of naive T cells sorted from blood. The TCR sequence derives from a man between 18 and 35 years old in good health. CDR3 coding DNA: TGTGCCAGCAAGCGTAGGGGTAGCCCCGTCGTGGATGAGCAGTTCTTC. It yields the protein CASKRRGSPVVDEQFF.